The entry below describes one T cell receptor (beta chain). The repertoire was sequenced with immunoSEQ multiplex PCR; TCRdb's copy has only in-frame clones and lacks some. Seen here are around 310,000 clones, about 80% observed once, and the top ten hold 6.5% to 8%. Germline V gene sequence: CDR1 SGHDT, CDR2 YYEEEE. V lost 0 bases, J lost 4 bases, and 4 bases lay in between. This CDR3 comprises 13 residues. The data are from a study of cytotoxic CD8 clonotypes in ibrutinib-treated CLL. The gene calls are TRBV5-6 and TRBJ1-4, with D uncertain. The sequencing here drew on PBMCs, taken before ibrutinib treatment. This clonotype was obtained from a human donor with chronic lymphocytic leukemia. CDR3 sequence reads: CASSLGRNEKLFF. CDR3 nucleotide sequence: TGTGCCAGCAGCTTGGGGCGTAATGAAAAACTGTTTTTT.